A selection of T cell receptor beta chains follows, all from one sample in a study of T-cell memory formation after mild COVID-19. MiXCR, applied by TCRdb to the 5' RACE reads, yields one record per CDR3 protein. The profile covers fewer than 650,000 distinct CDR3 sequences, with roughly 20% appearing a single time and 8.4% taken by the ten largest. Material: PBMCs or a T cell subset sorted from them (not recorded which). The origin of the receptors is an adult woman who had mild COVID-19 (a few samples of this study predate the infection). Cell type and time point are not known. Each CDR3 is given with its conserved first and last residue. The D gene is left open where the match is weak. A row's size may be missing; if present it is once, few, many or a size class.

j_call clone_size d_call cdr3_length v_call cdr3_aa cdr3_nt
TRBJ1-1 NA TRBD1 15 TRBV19 CASSTRTGVYTEAFF TGTGCCAGTAGTACTCGGACAGGGGTTTACACTGAAGCTTTCTTT
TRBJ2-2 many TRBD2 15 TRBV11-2 CASSMPGLASGELFF TGTGCCAGCAGCATGCCGGGACTAGCTTCCGGGGAGCTGTTTTTT
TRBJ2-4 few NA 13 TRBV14 CASSLGGVNIQYF TGTGCCAGCAGCCTCGGAGGAGTGAACATTCAGTACTTC
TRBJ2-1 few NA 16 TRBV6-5 CASSYSRGISYNEQFF TGTGCCAGCAGTTACTCCCGGGGGATCTCCTACAATGAGCAGTTCTTC
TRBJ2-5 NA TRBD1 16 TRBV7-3 CASSQDTGAQQETQYF TGTGCCAGCAGCCAAGACACAGGGGCACAGCAAGAGACCCAGTACTTC
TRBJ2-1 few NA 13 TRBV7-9 CASSSRQFGEQFF TGTGCCAGCAGCTCACGACAGTTCGGCGAGCAGTTCTTC
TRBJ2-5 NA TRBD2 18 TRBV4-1 CASSQERASGGKQETQYF TGCGCCAGCAGCCAAGAACGAGCTAGCGGGGGAAAACAAGAGACCCAGTACTTC
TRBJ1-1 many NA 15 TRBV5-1 CASSPGQTMNTEAFF TGCGCCAGCAGCCCCGGACAGACTATGAACACTGAAGCTTTCTTT
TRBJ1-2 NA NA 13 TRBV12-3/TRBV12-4 CASRVTEAIGYTF TGTGCCAGCAGGGTTACAGAGGCTATAGGCTACACCTTC
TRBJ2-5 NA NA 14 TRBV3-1 CASSQSTSRETQYF TGTGCCAGCAGCCAAAGCACTAGCCGTGAGACCCAGTACTTC
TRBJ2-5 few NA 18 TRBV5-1 CASSLMPILSAGKETQYF TGCGCCAGCAGCCTAATGCCGATCCTATCGGCGGGAAAAGAGACCCAGTACTTC
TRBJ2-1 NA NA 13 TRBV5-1 CASSLPSYNEQFF TGCGCCAGCAGCTTACCTAGCTATAATGAGCAGTTCTTC
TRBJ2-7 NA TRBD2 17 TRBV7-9 CASSPGEGSGESYEQYF TGTGCCAGCAGCCCCGGCGAGGGTAGCGGGGAATCCTACGAGCAGTACTTC
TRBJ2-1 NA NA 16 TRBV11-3 CASSLEGGLLYNEQFF TGTGCCAGCAGCTTAGAGGGGGGGCTGCTATACAATGAGCAGTTCTTC
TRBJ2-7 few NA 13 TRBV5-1 CASSLGQGREQYF TGCGCCAGCAGCTTGGGGCAGGGCCGCGAGCAGTACTTC
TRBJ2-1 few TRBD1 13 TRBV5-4 CASSPDRGNEQFF TGTGCCAGCAGCCCTGACAGGGGGAATGAGCAGTTCTTC
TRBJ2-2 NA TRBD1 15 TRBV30 CAWDPGTGYTGELFF TGTGCCTGGGATCCCGGGACAGGGTACACCGGGGAGCTGTTTTTT
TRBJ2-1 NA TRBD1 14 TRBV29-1 CSVDALAGGNEQFF TGCAGCGTTGATGCCCTGGCAGGGGGCAATGAGCAGTTCTTC
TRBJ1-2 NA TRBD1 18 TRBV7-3 CASSPSTGASLLGYGYTF TGTGCCAGCAGCCCTTCAACAGGGGCCTCCCTTCTCGGCTATGGCTACACCTTC
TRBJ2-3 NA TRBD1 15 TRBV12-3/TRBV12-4 CASSLGQGPTDTQYF TGTGCCAGCAGCCTTGGACAGGGCCCCACAGATACGCAGTATTTT
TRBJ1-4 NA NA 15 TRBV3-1 CASNGRPGENEKLFF TGTGCCAGCAACGGCCGTCCGGGGGAGAATGAAAAACTGTTTTTT
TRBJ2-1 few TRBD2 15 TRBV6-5 CASTRTSGSPHEQFF TGTGCCAGCACCCGGACTAGCGGGAGCCCCCATGAGCAGTTCTTC
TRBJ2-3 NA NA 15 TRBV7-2 CASSSQVGSLDTQYF TGTGCCAGCAGCTCACAGGTCGGGAGTCTAGATACGCAGTATTTT
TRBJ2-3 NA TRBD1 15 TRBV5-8 CASSFRDSHTDTQYF TGTGCCAGCAGCTTCCGGGACAGCCACACAGATACGCAGTATTTT
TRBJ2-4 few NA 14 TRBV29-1 CSGALQGAKNIQYF TGCAGCGGAGCATTACAGGGAGCCAAAAACATTCAGTACTTC
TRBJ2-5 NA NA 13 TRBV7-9 CASSLILRETQYF TGTGCCAGCAGCTTAATCCTCCGGGAGACCCAGTACTTC
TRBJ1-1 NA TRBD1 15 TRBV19 CASSKGAPRDTEAFF TGTGCCAGTAGTAAGGGGGCCCCCCGGGACACTGAAGCTTTCTTT
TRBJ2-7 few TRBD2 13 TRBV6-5 CASSRTSLGEQYF TGTGCCAGCAGTCGGACTAGCCTGGGAGAGCAGTACTTC
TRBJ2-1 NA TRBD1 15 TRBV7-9 CASSHGTGVIYEQFF TGTGCCAGCAGCCACGGGACAGGGGTTATCTATGAGCAGTTCTTC
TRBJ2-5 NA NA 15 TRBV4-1 CASSQEGFILETQYF TGCGCCAGCAGCCAAGAGGGGTTCATTTTGGAGACCCAGTACTTC
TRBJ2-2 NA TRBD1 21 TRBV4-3 CASSQDITGTGRFANTGELFF TGCGCCAGCAGCCAAGATATCACCGGGACAGGGAGGTTCGCGAACACCGGGGAGCTGTTTTTT
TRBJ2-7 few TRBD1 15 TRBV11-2 CASSLAGTVSYEQYF TGTGCCAGCAGCTTGGCCGGGACAGTGTCCTACGAGCAGTACTTC
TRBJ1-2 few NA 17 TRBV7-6 CASSLEAGPDPNYGYTF TGTGCCAGCAGCTTAGAGGCGGGCCCAGACCCTAACTATGGCTACACCTTC
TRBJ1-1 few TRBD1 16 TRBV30 CAWTYTWGQGNTEAFF TGTGCCTGGACCTACACATGGGGACAGGGGAACACTGAAGCTTTCTTT
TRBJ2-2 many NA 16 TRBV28 CASSSIGHPSTGELFF TGTGCCAGCAGTTCGATAGGACATCCTTCGACCGGGGAGCTGTTTTTT